This TCR beta chain was sequenced in a study of shared clonotypes between healthy human individuals. Study observations and caveats: Sharing of clonotypes among donors was expected to vary with sequencing depth. Having only a few donors restricted how much genetic and exposure-history diversity was captured.

Concerning this clone itself: Its target is not known.

Naivety among CD8 cells was defined by CD45RO negativity and positive CCR7 selection, thereby excluding terminally differentiated effector memory CD45RA+ cells. Healthy HIV-negative adults without recent acute infections or vaccinations served as donors. Only in-frame clones appear in the TCRdb table, and some are missing; sequencing was by immunoSEQ multiplex PCR. The sample shows 750,000 to 1,000,000 clones, over 90% of them seen only once. Germline V gene data show CDR1 as GTSNPN and CDR2 as SVGIG (reference sequence). This CDR3 spans 16 amino acids. Trimming took 2 bases from V and 4 from J, leaving 18 bases between them.

The specimen sequenced was naive CD8+ T cells sorted from blood. J is TRBJ1-5 and V is TRBV30, with D hard to call. The clonotype was recovered from a man under 40 in good health. CDR3 in DNA: TGTGCCTGGAGTCTCCTCTCCGGGCATATTAATCAGCCCCAGCATTTT. As protein: CAWSLLSGHINQPQHF.